This paragraph reports one T cell receptor (beta chain). This CDR3 comprises 14 residues. V gave up 2 bases and J gave up 2 bases; unmatched junction bases: 4. The germline V gene encodes CDR1 SQVTM and CDR2 ANQGSEA. Sequencing was performed with immunoSEQ multiplex PCR; in TCRdb, only in-frame clones are kept and a portion is missing. The table includes around 99,000 clones, about 93% detected once. These data come from a study of blood T cell repertoires in COVID-19. For the study at large: T cells, B-cell-depleted T cells, or PBMCs supplied cDNA or gDNA.

Sequencing used peripheral blood. The sequence derives from a woman younger than 45 with acute or convalescent COVID-19. This chain joins TRBV29-1 and TRBJ2-5; 8 nucleotides align to TRBD1. CDR3 in amino acids: CSVETGTGQETQYF. The CDR3 bases are TGCAGCGTTGAAACCGGGACAGGACAAGAGACCCAGTACTTC.